Sequencing of this T cell receptor (beta chain) was carried out in a study of glioma-infiltrating T cells after dendritic cell vaccination. The CDR3 has 15 amino acids. The germline gives CDR1 SGHAT, CDR2 FQDESV (reference sequence). Trimming took 5 bases from V and 4 from J; bases not matched to a gene: 9. In the case of this clone: What it binds is not known.

The primer mix had 60 V beta and 13 J beta primers. Profiled with immunoSEQ multiplex PCR; TCRdb holds only in-frame clones, not every one. The sample holds about 87,000 clones, less than 90% seen once. As to time point: after dendritic cell vaccination, including at tumor progression/relapse. Fresh-frozen tumor tissue and more than two years of survival data were available for all. Overall study results and limits: Longer survival after dendritic cell vaccination followed higher pretreatment TIL content.

The TCR comes from a human donor with glioblastoma. This chain connects TRBV11-1 to TRBJ1-2; 8 bases line up with TRBD1. This specimen consisted of blood, obtained after dendritic cell vaccination. CDR3 residues: CASSHSGGLAYGYTF. The CDR3 DNA follows: TGTGCCAGCAGCCACTCAGGGGGCCTGGCCTATGGCTACACCTTC.